Listed below are T cell receptor beta chains from one sample, sequenced in a study of blood T cell repertoires in COVID-19. TCRdb keeps only in-frame clones here, not all; method: immunoSEQ multiplex PCR. The sample contains 150,000 to 200,000 clones, 88% of which appear only once. The sequencing input was peripheral blood. These receptors were collected from a man aged 60 to 69 with acute or convalescent COVID-19. CDR3s include the opening cysteine and the closing phenylalanine or tryptophan. D genes are given only for firm matches. Expanded clones are given a class, and other clones once, few, many or no size at all.

TRBJ1-4	once	-	TRBV2	CASKGREDEKLFF	TGTGCCAGCAAGGGGAGGGAGGACGAAAAACTGTTTTTT
TRBJ2-5	-	TRBD1	TRBV24-1	CATSDSGQRPETQYF	TGTGCCACCAGTGATTCGGGACAGCGCCCGGAGACCCAGTACTTC
TRBJ1-2	-	-	TRBV28	CASSLGGWHGYTF	TGTGCCAGCAGTCTGGGAGGCTGGCATGGCTACACCTTC
TRBJ2-6	once	-	TRBV15	CATSRDLSSGANVLTF	TGTGCCACCAGCAGAGATCTCAGTTCTGGGGCCAACGTCCTGACTTTC
TRBJ1-1	-	-	TRBV21-1	CASSKAAPRTLYTEAFF	TGTGCCAGCAGCAAAGCCGCCCCTAGGACTCTTTACACTGAAGCTTTCTTT
TRBJ1-3	-	-	TRBV5-1	CASSLTGPGNTIYF	TGCGCCAGCAGCTTGACAGGGCCTGGAAACACCATATATTTT
TRBJ1-3	-	-	TRBV15	CATSRVRSSGNTIYF	TGTGCCACCAGCAGAGTCCGTTCCTCTGGAAACACCATATATTTT
TRBJ1-1	-	-	TRBV6-6	CASSYSGGAGTEAFF	TGTGCCAGCAGTTACTCAGGGGGGGCCGGCACTGAAGCTTTCTTT
TRBJ2-2	-	TRBD1	TRBV2	CASTVTGGSGTGELFF	TGTGCCAGCACCGTTACAGGGGGCTCGGGCACCGGGGAGCTGTTTTTT
TRBJ2-7	once	TRBD1	TRBV10-1	CASRITPGQSYEQYF	TGCGCCAGCAGGATCACTCCGGGACAGTCCTACGAGCAGTACTTC
TRBJ2-3	-	-	TRBV27	CASSLSFNTDTQYF	TGTGCCAGCAGTTTATCCTTTAATACAGATACGCAGTATTTT
TRBJ1-4	-	TRBD1	TRBV24-1	CATSGGQGAEKLFF	TGTGCCACCAGTGGGGGACAGGGGGCGGAAAAACTGTTTTTT
TRBJ2-1	once	TRBD2	TRBV30	CAWRYRGGVYNEQFF	TGTGCCTGGCGGTATAGGGGAGGGGTATACAATGAGCAGTTCTTC
TRBJ2-6	-	-	TRBV7-2	CASSSPGAGANVLTF	TGTGCCAGCAGCTCCCCGGGGGCTGGGGCCAACGTCCTGACTTTC
TRBJ2-5	-	-	TRBV9	CASSAGTGTQETQYF	TGTGCCAGCAGCGCCGGGACTGGCACACAAGAGACCCAGTACTTC
TRBJ1-2	once	-	TRBV5-4	CASSPGGGLGGYTF	TGTGCCAGCAGCCCGGGGGGGGGCCTAGGCGGCTACACCTTC
TRBJ2-1	-	-	TRBV12-5	CASGLAAAPSTNEQFF	TGTGCTAGTGGTTTGGCAGCGGCTCCCAGCACAAATGAGCAGTTCTTC
TRBJ2-7	-	-	TRBV27	CASISSVRPYEQYF	TGTGCCAGCATCTCTAGCGTCAGGCCCTACGAGCAGTACTTC
TRBJ1-1	-	-	TRBV20-1	CSASAGQEMNTEAFF	TGCAGTGCTAGTGCGGGACAAGAGATGAACACTGAAGCTTTCTTT
TRBJ1-1	once	-	TRBV11-2	CASSPVGGGFTEAFF	TGTGCCAGCAGCCCCGTGGGAGGGGGATTCACTGAAGCTTTCTTT
TRBJ1-1	-	TRBD1	TRBV12-5	CASGLVLTGGGNTEAFF	TGTGCTAGTGGTTTGGTACTGACAGGGGGAGGGAACACTGAAGCTTTCTTT
TRBJ1-4	-	-	TRBV7-9	CASSQDSEKLFF	TGTGCCAGCAGCCAGGATAGTGAAAAACTGTTTTTT
TRBJ1-6	-	TRBD1	TRBV18	CASSPPITGVHNSPLHF	TGTGCCAGCTCACCACCGATTACAGGGGTTCATAATTCACCCCTCCACTTT
TRBJ1-2	-	-	TRBV10-2	CASSESTGNYGYTF	TGCGCCAGCAGTGAGTCGACGGGGAACTATGGCTACACCTTC
TRBJ2-7	once	TRBD1	TRBV19	CASSIGTGRAYEQYF	TGTGCCAGTAGTATAGGGACAGGGAGAGCCTACGAGCAGTACTTC
TRBJ2-1	-	-	TRBV20-1	CSASLVVGGEQFF	TGCAGTGCTAGTTTGGTGGTGGGAGGTGAGCAGTTCTTC
TRBJ1-6	-	-	TRBV6-5	CASSRTAYNSPLHF	TGTGCCAGCAGTCGGACAGCCTATAATTCACCCCTCCACTTT
TRBJ2-3	-	TRBD1	TRBV5-1	CASSEDRFSDTQYF	TGCGCCAGCAGCGAGGACAGGTTTTCAGATACGCAGTATTTT
TRBJ2-3	-	TRBD2	TRBV11-2	CASSLAPLAGAPTDTQYF	TGTGCCAGCAGCTTAGCCCCACTAGCGGGAGCGCCCACAGATACGCAGTATTTT
TRBJ1-5	-	-	TRBV7-2	CASSSGGLGNQPQHF	TGTGCCAGCAGCTCGGGGGGCTTGGGCAATCAGCCCCAGCATTTT
TRBJ2-1	-	TRBD1	TRBV12-3/TRBV12-4	CASSLTGVHEQFF	TGTGCCAGCAGCTTGACAGGGGTCCATGAGCAGTTCTTC
TRBJ1-3	-	TRBD1	TRBV30	CAWSENRGGAGNTIYF	TGTGCCTGGAGTGAAAACAGGGGAGGAGCTGGAAACACCATATATTTT
TRBJ1-1	-	TRBD1	TRBV6-5	CATSDRGRSEAFF	TGTGCCACCTCGGACAGGGGGAGGTCTGAAGCTTTCTTT
TRBJ2-1	-	TRBD2	TRBV5-5	CASSPGTSGGLNYNEQFF	TGTGCCAGCAGCCCGGGGACTAGCGGGGGGTTAAACTACAATGAGCAGTTCTTC
TRBJ1-4	few	-	TRBV4-1	CASSQEAGKLFF	TGCGCCAGCAGCCAAGAAGCCGGGAAACTGTTTTTT
TRBJ1-1	-	TRBD1	TRBV27	CASSLWLGQGSAFF	TGTGCCAGCAGTTTATGGTTAGGACAGGGTTCAGCTTTCTTT
TRBJ1-6	-	-	TRBV5-1	CASSLGAASNSPLHF	TGCGCCAGCAGCTTGGGGGCAGCCTCGAATTCACCCCTCCACTTT
TRBJ1-3	-	-	TRBV19	CASTVESGNTIYF	TGTGCCAGTACGGTTGAATCTGGAAACACCATATATTTT
TRBJ2-7	-	-	TRBV25-1	CASTHSMFDEQYF	TGTGCCAGCACCCACAGTATGTTCGATGAGCAGTACTTC
TRBJ1-4	-	-	TRBV12-1	CASSETGWVTNEKLFF	TGTGCCAGCAGCGAGACAGGGTGGGTAACTAATGAAAAACTGTTTTTT
TRBJ1-5	-	-	TRBV19	CASSTDWSSNQPQHF	TGTGCCAGTAGTACGGACTGGTCTAGCAATCAGCCCCAGCATTTT
TRBJ2-1	-	-	TRBV9	CASSVVGRVEYNEQFF	TGTGCCAGCAGCGTAGTGGGCAGGGTGGAGTACAATGAGCAGTTCTTC
TRBJ1-1	-	TRBD1	TRBV4-1	CASSSRDRGDTEAFF	TGCGCCAGCAGCAGCCGGGACAGGGGGGACACTGAAGCTTTCTTT
TRBJ1-2	-	-	TRBV7-9	CASSTETLQADGYTF	TGTGCCAGCAGCACAGAGACACTACAGGCGGATGGCTACACCTTC
TRBJ2-5	-	TRBD2	TRBV6-5	CASSPTGLAGETQYF	TGTGCCAGCAGTCCAACGGGACTAGCGGGAGAGACCCAGTACTTC
TRBJ2-2	-	-	TRBV18	CASSPSPQSGELFF	TGTGCCAGCTCACCTTCCCCGCAGTCCGGGGAGCTGTTTTTT
TRBJ2-2	-	-	TRBV19	CASSPWAVGDTGELFF	TGTGCCAGTAGCCCCTGGGCGGTCGGGGACACCGGGGAGCTGTTTTTT
TRBJ1-1	-	TRBD1	TRBV3-1/TRBV3-2	CASSHWDKGTGSTEAFF	TGTGCCAGCAGCCATTGGGATAAGGGGACAGGGTCCACTGAAGCTTTCTTT